This T cell receptor (beta chain) was recovered during a study of shared clonotypes between healthy human individuals. Across the whole study: Researchers drew samples from a couple of women and a few men aged 18 to 49.

Study-level points and caveats: Rarefaction revealed incomplete sorted-subset sequencing despite large depth.

Trimming took off 7 bases at V and 0 bases at J, with 12 bases between the two ends. The CDR3 extends over 14 amino acids. Germline V lookup: CDR1 MDHEN, CDR2 SYDVKM. An assay was performed, and its level was deep. Measured with immunoSEQ multiplex PCR; TCRdb has only the in-frame clones, and not every one. The sample records roughly 2,300,000 clones, roughly 92% being singletons. Concerning this clone: Its cognate antigen is unknown.

The chain employs TRBV28 and TRBJ1-1; D gene ambiguous. The origin of this receptor is a man younger than 30 in good health. Some clones in this sample may be carry-over from other donors' samples. Source material: naive CD4+ T cells from PBMCs. Subset reported: CD45RA+ positively selected. The CDR3 DNA reads as TGTGCCAGCACCCCCGCCGGCCTGAACACTGAAGCTTTCTTT. Protein product: CASTPAGLNTEAFF.